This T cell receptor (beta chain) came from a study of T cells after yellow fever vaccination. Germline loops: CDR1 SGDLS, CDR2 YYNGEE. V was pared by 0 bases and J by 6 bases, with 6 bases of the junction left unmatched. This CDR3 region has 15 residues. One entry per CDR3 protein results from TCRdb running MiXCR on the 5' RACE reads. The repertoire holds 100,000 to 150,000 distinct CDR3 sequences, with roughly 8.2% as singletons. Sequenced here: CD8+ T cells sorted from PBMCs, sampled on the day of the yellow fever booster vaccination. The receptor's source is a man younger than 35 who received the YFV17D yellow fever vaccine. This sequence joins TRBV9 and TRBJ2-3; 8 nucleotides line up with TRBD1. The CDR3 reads CASSVVAGGWDTQYF. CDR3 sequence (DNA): TGTGCCAGCAGCGTAGTGGCAGGGGGCTGGGATACGCAGTATTTT.